The T cell receptor (beta chain) described here comes from a study of Ad26.COV2.S vaccination and SARS-CoV-2 variants. Whole-study results and caveats: Reports say spike-specific CD8+ and CD4+ T cell responses covered substantial breadth after vaccination. Vaccinated individuals (as opposed to placebo recipients) had higher spike-specific TCR breadth.

Profiled with immunoSEQ multiplex PCR; TCRdb holds only in-frame clones, not every one. The sample shows about 390,000 clones, 70% to 90% of them seen only once. The treatment was: around 19 received Ad26.COV2.S at low or high dose, single or two shots; 5 received placebo; per-sample allocation not given. Sample collection was performed on day 63 after the first vaccine or placebo injection. Built on an Ad26 vector, the vaccine expressed Wuhan-strain SARS-CoV-2 spike. CDR1 and CDR2 (germline): SGHAT, FQDESV (reference sequence). This CDR3 comprises 18 residues. V shed 0 bases and J shed 1 base, with 17 bases lying between them. Remarks on this clone: Its antigen is still unknown.

The chain links TRBV11-1 to TRBJ2-3; a possible D gene is TRBD1 (8 bases). The sequence was obtained from a person aged 18-65 years who received the Ad26.COV2.S COVID-19 vaccine or a placebo. The sequenced sample was peripheral blood, obtained in a trial of Ad26.COV2.S vaccine versus placebo. Here the CDR3 DNA reads TGTGCCAGCAGCTTAGCGCGGGGGACAGGCTCGCGCACAGATACGCAGTATTTT. As protein: CASSLARGTGSRTDTQYF.